The 2 T cell receptor beta chains in this list originate from one sample, sequenced in a study of shared clonotypes between healthy human individuals. Here immunoSEQ multiplex PCR was the method, and the copy in TCRdb shows in-frame clones only, minus some. The sample records 2 million to 2.5 million clones, less than 95% being singletons. The sequencing input was naive CD4+ T cells from PBMCs. Specified subset: CD45RA+ positively selected. The source of these receptors is a man between 18 and 29 years old in good health. Some clones in this sample may be carry-over from other donors' samples.

This clone has just a few counts. The chain carries TRBV19 and TRBJ2-2, with D perhaps matching TRBD2 (6 bases). With 4 bases removed from V and 6 bases from J, the gap between germline ends came to 9 bases. There are 13 residues in the CDR3. Germline assignment: CDR1 LNHDA and CDR2 SQIVND (reference sequence). CDR3 DNA sequence: TGTGCCAGTAGTACGGGGGTAGCCGGGGAGCTGTTTTTT. Residues: CASSTGVAGELFF.

Note on this clone: Other DNA sequences in the sample encode the same CDR3. The chain combines TRBV4-1 with TRBJ2-1, with D maybe TRBD2 (6 bases). The CDR3 has 17 amino acids. Germline assignment: CDR1 MGHRA and CDR2 YSYEKL. The germline V and J ends were trimmed by 0 bases and 0 bases, with 12 bases remaining between them. CDR3 sequence reads: CASSQDSRGSSYNEQFF. In DNA form, the CDR3 reads TGCGCCAGCAGCCAAGATTCGCGGGGCTCCTCCTACAATGAGCAGTTCTTC.